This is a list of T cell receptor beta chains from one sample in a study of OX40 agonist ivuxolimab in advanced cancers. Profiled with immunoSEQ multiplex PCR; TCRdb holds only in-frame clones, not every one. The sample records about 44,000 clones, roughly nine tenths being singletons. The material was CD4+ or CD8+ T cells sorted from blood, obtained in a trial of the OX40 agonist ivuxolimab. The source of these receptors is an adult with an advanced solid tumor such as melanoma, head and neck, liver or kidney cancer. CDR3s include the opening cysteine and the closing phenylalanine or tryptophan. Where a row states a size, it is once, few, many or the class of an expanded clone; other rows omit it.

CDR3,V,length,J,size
CASSIGTSGYNEQFF,TRBV27,15,TRBJ2-1,-
CASSLGLQGGQGINIQYF,TRBV13,18,TRBJ2-4,-
CASSLAGDSNQPQHF,TRBV7-9,15,TRBJ1-5,-
CASSPGQNYGYTF,TRBV19,13,TRBJ1-2,-
CASSGLADATDTQYF,TRBV18,15,TRBJ2-3,-
CASSGRGQYNEQFF,TRBV6-1,14,TRBJ2-1,-
CASSKHPGQTTGEQYF,TRBV2,16,TRBJ2-7,-
CAWSSTGGIYEKLFF,TRBV30,15,TRBJ1-4,-
CASSPTPLAGITGELFF,TRBV7-3,17,TRBJ2-2,-
CASSWGRGPDEQFF,TRBV5-1,14,TRBJ2-1,-
CASRARHLSNQPQHF,TRBV2,15,TRBJ1-5,-
CASSLGIGGAAKNIQYF,TRBV28,17,TRBJ2-4,-
CASSGRSSPEQYF,TRBV6-5,13,TRBJ2-7,once
CASSLEAEQETQYF,TRBV5-6,14,TRBJ2-5,-
CSAETRGGKGYTF,TRBV29-1,13,TRBJ1-2,-
CASSASRNYGYTF,TRBV10-1,13,TRBJ1-2,-
CASSLLQGHQPQHF,TRBV6-5,14,TRBJ1-5,-
CASSDSIIWGYTF,TRBV25-1,13,TRBJ1-2,-
CASLTTGDSDTQYF,TRBV19,14,TRBJ2-3,-
CASSFGTGNEKLFF,TRBV5-5,14,TRBJ1-4,-